This T cell receptor beta chain was sequenced during a study of blood T cell repertoires in COVID-19. Study at large: Acute and convalescent COVID-19 samples came from the United States, Italy and Spain. PBMCs, B-cell-depleted T cells, or T cells provided the cDNA or gDNA that made up the material.

CDR1 MNHEY and CDR2 SVGAGI come from the germline V gene. The CDR3 extends over 16 amino acids. V shed 2 bases, J shed 4 bases, and the junction held 5 bases outside the gene matches. Original processing notes: Amplification with reference gene primers provided the estimates of nucleated cell counts. Sequencing used immunoSEQ multiplex PCR; TCRdb keeps in-frame clones, though not all of them. V and J calls and clone size come straight from that table; D and trimming were deduced from the DNA. The table has around 120,000 clones, about four fifths seen once. The chain is built from TRBV6-5 and TRBJ2-3; TRBD1 aligns across 11 bases. Material: peripheral blood. This TCR was sampled from an older man with active or convalescent COVID-19. This CDR3 is CASSYRTGGTADTQYF. In nucleotides, the CDR3 is TGTGCCAGCAGTTACCGGACAGGGGGCACCGCAGATACGCAGTATTTT.